Shown below are 27 T cell receptor beta chains from a single sample sequenced in a study of T cell responses to AZD1222 COVID-19 vaccine. Only in-frame clones appear in the TCRdb table, and some are missing; sequencing was by immunoSEQ multiplex PCR. This sample has more than 250,000 clones, with 85% to 95% found just once. Source: peripheral blood, taken on day 0 of AZD1222 vaccination. The receptors stem from an adult in good health.

This clone was counted between two and nine times. This chain links TRBV7-8 with TRBJ1-2; D is unresolved. The CDR3 length is 13 residues. Looked up from germline, CDR1 is SGHVS and CDR2 is FQNEAQ. Trimming left V 1 base short and J 8 bases short, with 11 bases between. CDR3 in DNA: TGTGCCAGCAGCTTAGGGGCTGGTGGGGGCTACACCTTC. Translated: CASSLGAGGGYTF. Filled out from reference TRBV7-8 and TRBJ1-2, the complete variable domain reads GAGVSQSPRYKVAKRGQDVALRCDPISGHVSLFWYQQALGQGPEFLTYFQNEAQLDKSGLPSDRFFAERPEGSVSTLKIQRTQQEDSAVYLCASSLGAGGGYTFGSGTRLTVV.

The gene calls are TRBV5-1 and TRBJ1-1, with a tentative D call TRBD1 (6 bases). This CDR3 has 13 residues. V was clipped by 0 bases and J by 7 bases, with 10 bases between them. CDR1 and CDR2 (germline): SGHRS, YFSETQ. The CDR3 bases are TGCGCCAGCAGCTTGGGGGGGGCCGGTGAAGCTTTCTTT. Residues: CASSLGGAGEAFF.

The chain couples TRBV12-3 or TRBV12-4 to TRBJ1-5; D unresolved. The CDR3 covers 13 residues. V gave up 3 bases and J gave up 5 bases, with 8 bases separating them. The CDR3 here is CASSLAEDQPQHF. Here the CDR3 DNA reads TGTGCCAGCAGTTTGGCCGAGGATCAGCCCCAGCATTTT.

The chain recombines TRBV19 with TRBJ2-2; the match to TRBD2 covers 11 bases. With 6 bases clipped from V and 5 bases from J, the junction kept 5 bases outside the gene matches. The CDR3 has 15 amino acids. CDR1 is LNHDA, CDR2 SQIVND, per germline (reference sequence). This CDR3 reads CASRTSGAGTGELFF. The CDR3 DNA is TGTGCCAGTAGGACTAGCGGGGCAGGGACCGGGGAGCTGTTTTTT. The full variable domain, in which reference TRBV19 and TRBJ2-2 provide the parts outside the CDR3, is DGGITQSPKYLFRKEGQNVTLSCEQNLNHDAMYWYRQDPGQGLRLIYYSQIVNDFQKGDIAEGYSVSREKKESFPLTVTSAQKNPTAFYLCASRTSGAGTGELFFGEGSRLTVL.

This sequence joins TRBV7-2 and TRBJ1-2; D is perhaps TRBD1 (5 bases). The CDR3 runs to 15 residues. The V end lost 4 bases, the J end lost 7 bases, and 19 bases lay between the germline ends. The germline V gene encodes CDR1 SGHTA and CDR2 FQGNSA. DNA of the CDR3: TGTGCCAGCAGCTCGACAGTTACTTTTCAGGGTGGCTACACCTTC. It encodes CASSSTVTFQGGYTF. The variable domain in full, completed from reference TRBV7-2 and TRBJ1-2, reads GAGVSQSPSNKVTEKGKDVELRCDPISGHTALYWYRQSLGQGLEFLIYFQGNSAPDKSGLPSDRFSAERTGGSVSTLTIQRTQQEDSAVYLCASSSTVTFQGGYTFGSGTRLTVV.

The V gene is TRBV9, the J gene TRBJ1-3; no firm D call. CDR3 length: 14 amino acids. V shed 0 bases and J shed 0 bases, with 4 bases lying between them. CDR1 and CDR2 (germline): SGDLS, YYNGEE. The CDR3 is CASSVGLSGNTIYF. The CDR3 DNA reads as TGTGCCAGCAGCGTAGGACTCTCTGGAAACACCATATATTTT.

This clone appeared a single time. The chain couples TRBV28 to TRBJ2-7, with unresolved D. Germline-derived CDR1 and CDR2 are MDHEN and SYDVKM. The CDR3 spans 12 residues. With 6 bases removed from V and 1 base from J, the gap between germline ends came to 7 bases. The CDR3 is CASRLRSYEQYF. In DNA form, the CDR3 reads TGTGCCAGCAGACTTCGGTCCTACGAGCAGTACTTC. The variable domain in full, completed from reference TRBV28 and TRBJ2-7, reads DVKVTQSSRYLVKRTGEKVFLECVQDMDHENMFWYRQDPGLGLRLIYFSYDVKMKEKGDIPEGYSVSREKKERFSLILESASTNQTSMYLCASRLRSYEQYFGPGTRLTVT.

The gene calls are TRBV5-5 and TRBJ1-2; tentatively, D is TRBD1 (5 bases). The germline V gene encodes CDR1 SGHKS and CDR2 YYEKEE (reference sequence). Trimming cost V 2 bases and J 8 bases, with 13 bases left between them. The length of the CDR3 is 13 residues. CDR3 loop: CASSFWQGGGYTF. DNA of the CDR3: TGTGCCAGCAGCTTCTGGCAGGGAGGCGGCTACACCTTC.

The gene calls are TRBV9 and TRBJ1-1; D possibly corresponds to TRBD1 (5 bases). The V end was cut by 4 bases, the J end by 3 bases, with 10 bases between. In germline, CDR1 is SGDLS, CDR2 YYNGEE. The CDR3 has 13 residues. The CDR3 coding sequence is TGTGCCAGCAGCCTACGGGGGGACACTGAAGCTTTCTTT. It is translated as CASSLRGDTEAFF. Together with reference TRBV9 and TRBJ1-1, the CDR3 gives the full variable domain: DSGVTQTPKHLITATGQRVTLRCSPRSGDLSVYWYQQSLDQGLQFLIQYYNGEERAKGNILERFSAQQFPDLHSELNLSSLELGDSALYFCASSLRGDTEAFFGQGTRLTVV.

This chain uses TRBV5-1 with TRBJ1-1; perhaps TRBD1 as D (5 bases). The CDR3 totals 15 residues. Germline CDR1 SGHRS, CDR2 YFSETQ. Trimming removed 4 bases at V and 0 bases at J, with 13 bases between. The CDR3 loop is CASSAQARLNTEAFF. CDR3 DNA: TGCGCCAGCAGCGCACAGGCCCGTCTGAACACTGAAGCTTTCTTT.

The CDR3 protein is CASRPPGRFYGYTF. The CDR3 DNA is TGTGCCAGCAGGCCCCCAGGGAGGTTCTATGGCTACACCTTC. The rearrangement links TRBV25-1 to TRBJ1-2, with D tentatively TRBD1 (5 bases). CDR1 MGHDK and CDR2 SYGVNS come from the germline V gene. V was clipped by 6 bases and J by 4 bases, with 15 bases between them. The CDR3 covers 14 residues.

The count of this clone is one. The chain has TRBV5-5 and TRBJ2-7; D perhaps matches TRBD2 (6 bases). The germline gives CDR1 SGHKS, CDR2 YYEKEE (reference sequence). Trimming took 0 bases from V and 3 from J, leaving 10 bases between them. CDR3 length: 14 amino acids. The CDR3 sequence is CASSLGGVIYEQYF. CDR3 DNA sequence: TGTGCCAGCAGCTTGGGCGGGGTAATCTACGAGCAGTACTTC.

This clone was seen a single time. The chain combines TRBV5-4 with TRBJ1-2; 8 bases fit TRBD1. J lost 8 bases, V lost 3 bases, and 3 bases had no gene match. There are 12 residues in the CDR3. Looked up from germline, CDR1 is SGHNT and CDR2 is YYREEE (reference sequence). CDR3 region: CASSSGGGGYTF. The CDR3 bases are TGTGCCAGCAGCTCAGGGGGCGGAGGCTACACCTTC.

This clone was found a few times. CDR3 residues: CASSYSEYYEQYF. Written as DNA, the CDR3 is TGTGCCAGCAGTTACTCGGAGTACTACGAGCAGTACTTC. The V and J genes are TRBV6-2 or TRBV6-3 and TRBJ2-7; D remains ambiguous. Germline lookup yields CDR1 MNHEY and CDR2 SVGEGT. V lost 0 bases and J lost 3, with 6 bases in between. CDR3 length: 13 residues.

The rearrangement links TRBV3-1 (or the pseudogene TRBV3-2) to TRBJ2-2, with D perhaps matching TRBD1 or TRBD2 (5 bases each). The CDR3 is 16 residues long. With 0 bases removed from V and 4 bases from J, the gap between germline ends came to 12 bases. CDR1 and CDR2 from the germline V gene are LGHDT and YNNKEL (reference sequence). The CDR3 region has the DNA TGTGCCAGCAGCCAAGATAGAGGGGCCTGCACCGGGGAGCTGTTTTTT. Its translation is CASSQDRGACTGELFF.

J is TRBJ2-7 and V is TRBV7-9; D ambiguous. CDR3 length equals 17 residues. CDR1 and CDR2 from the germline V gene are SEHNR and FQNEAQ (reference sequence). Trimming stripped 5 bases from V and 1 base from J, with 21 bases between. The CDR3 DNA reads as TGTGCCAGCAGCCCAAGCCGGTCCCCTCATGTATCCTACGAGCAGTACTTC. Its protein is CASSPSRSPHVSYEQYF. Full variable domain (remainder filled in from reference TRBV7-9 and TRBJ2-7): DTGVSQNPRHKITKRGQNVTFRCDPISEHNRLYWYRQTLGQGPEFLTYFQNEAQLEKSRLLSDRFSAERPKGSFSTLEIQRTEQGDSAMYLCASSPSRSPHVSYEQYFGPGTRLTVT.

The chain joins TRBV27 to TRBJ2-3; D is possibly TRBD1 (7 bases). Trimming left V 2 bases short and J 6 bases short, with 12 bases between. CDR1 is MNHEY, CDR2 SMNVEV, per germline (reference sequence). The CDR3 covers 14 residues. The CDR3 sequence: CASSLGAGGDTQYF. The DNA of the CDR3 is TGTGCCAGCAGTTTAGGGGCAGGGGGGGATACGCAGTATTTT.

The chain links TRBV6-1 to TRBJ1-2; D remains ambiguous. CDR1 and CDR2 from the germline V gene are MNHNS and SASEGT. Between the trimmed V and J ends, which lost 0 bases and 8 bases, there was a span of 10 bases. This CDR3 contains 13 residues. Written as DNA, the CDR3 is TGTGCCAGCAGTGAAGCGCTTCCGCGAGGCTACACCTTC. As protein: CASSEALPRGYTF.

V and J are TRBV6-4 and TRBJ1-4; D is unclear. CDR1 and CDR2 from the germline V gene are MRHNA and SNTAGT. V gave up 3 bases and J gave up 6 bases, with 11 bases separating them. CDR3 length equals 14 residues. The CDR3 DNA sequence: TGTGCCAGCAGTGAGGGTAGGGTTCATGAAAAACTGTTTTTT. This gives the protein CASSEGRVHEKLFF.

The chain employs TRBV5-4 and TRBJ1-1; no reliable D call. The CDR3 sequence is 14 residues long. Looked up from germline, CDR1 is SGHNT and CDR2 is YYREEE (reference sequence). The germline V and J ends were trimmed by 4 bases and 8 bases, with 18 bases remaining between them. CDR3: CASSPSRRAAEAFF. The CDR3, as DNA: TGTGCCAGCAGCCCCTCACGGCGGGCAGCAGAAGCTTTCTTT.

J is TRBJ1-5 and V is TRBV4-1, with a possible D match to TRBD1 (6 bases). The CDR3 has 13 amino acids. Per the germline V gene, CDR1 is MGHRA and CDR2 is YSYEKL. V dropped 3 bases and J dropped 4 bases, with 7 bases sitting between them. The CDR3 loop reads CASSHTGNQPQHF. CDR3 DNA: TGCGCCAGCAGCCACACAGGGAATCAGCCCCAGCATTTT.

This chain joins TRBV28 and TRBJ2-3; the match to TRBD2 covers 7 bases. The V gene's germline CDR1 is MDHEN and CDR2 SYDVKM. The CDR3 sequence is 17 residues long. The junction had 11 bases not matched to a gene; V was cut back by 5 bases and J by 0 bases. In DNA, the CDR3 is TGTGCCAGCAGTAATTTACTAGCGATCGAGAGCACAGATACGCAGTATTTT. Its translation is CASSNLLAIESTDTQYF.

The V gene is TRBV5-6, the J gene TRBJ1-2, with D unclear. Between the trimmed V and J ends, which lost 3 bases and 3 bases, there was a span of 12 bases. Per germline, CDR1 SGHDT and CDR2 YYEEEE. This CDR3 has 14 amino acids. The CDR3 is CASSSGPGDYGYTF. The CDR3 nucleotides read TGTGCCAGCAGCTCGGGTCCAGGCGACTATGGCTACACCTTC.

The rearrangement links TRBV14 to TRBJ2-3; no reliable D call. The V gene's germline CDR1 is SGHDN and CDR2 FVKESK. This CDR3 is built from 13 residues. V gave up 4 bases and J gave up 5 bases, with 10 bases separating them. CDR3 region: CASSLERGDTQYF. The DNA of the CDR3 is TGTGCCAGCAGCCTGGAGCGAGGAGATACGCAGTATTTT.

This rearrangement joins TRBV6-1 to TRBJ2-3; possibly TRBD2 for D (5 bases). The CDR3 loop spans 13 amino acids. V was pared by 1 base and J by 5 bases, with 7 bases between. The V gene's germline CDR1 is MNHNS and CDR2 SASEGT. The CDR3 DNA follows: TGTGCCAGCAGTGAAGTGGGGAGAGATACGCAGTATTTT. Its protein product is CASSEVGRDTQYF.

The V and J genes are TRBV27 and TRBJ2-7; 7 bases align to TRBD1. The CDR3 is 14 residues long. CDR1 is MNHEY, CDR2 SMNVEV, per germline (reference sequence). Trimming at V came to 5 bases and at J to 3 bases, leaving 7 bases not matched to a gene. DNA for the CDR3: TGTGCCAGCAGTCGACAGGGTCTGGGCTACGAGCAGTACTTC. Encoded protein: CASSRQGLGYEQYF.

This CDR3 reads CASRQGGNTIYF. DNA of the CDR3: TGTGCCAGCAGGCAGGGGGGCAACACCATATATTTT. V and J are TRBV28 and TRBJ1-3; 7 bases fit TRBD1. This CDR3 contains 12 residues. V lost 6 bases to trimming and J lost 7 bases; unmatched junction nucleotides: 3. CDR1 is MDHEN and CDR2 is SYDVKM in the germline V gene. Full variable domain (rest looked up from reference TRBV28 and TRBJ1-3): DVKVTQSSRYLVKRTGEKVFLECVQDMDHENMFWYRQDPGLGLRLIYFSYDVKMKEKGDIPEGYSVSREKKERFSLILESASTNQTSMYLCASRQGGNTIYFGEGSWLTVV.